The T cell receptor beta chain described here comes from a study of OX40 agonist ivuxolimab in advanced cancers. The overall study: The group had a mean age of around 60 years, ranged from about 23 to 85, and was 75% to 85% male. Study observations and caveats: Averaged across samples, CD8+ T cells carried more expanded clones than CD4+ did. No determination was made of the antigen specificity of the expanded peripheral T cells. At doses 0.1 to 3.0 mg/kg, CD4+ and CD8+ clones expanded.

Method: immunoSEQ multiplex PCR; TCRdb's copy keeps in-frame clones and lacks some. Of fewer than 25,000 clones in the sample, approximately 91% are singletons; the top ten hold around 50%. The germline gives CDR1 GTSNPN, CDR2 SVGIG (reference sequence). The CDR3 is 15 residues long. The V end lost 0 bases, the J end lost 2 bases, and 11 bases lay between the germline ends. Worth noting for this clone: What it binds is not known.

This clonotype originated in an adult with an advanced solid tumor such as melanoma, head and neck, liver or kidney cancer. This sample comprised CD4+ or CD8+ T cells sorted from blood, obtained in a trial of the OX40 agonist ivuxolimab. V and J are TRBV30 and TRBJ1-5; D unclear. CDR3 protein: CAWSVQQIGNQPQHF. The CDR3 coding sequence is TGTGCCTGGAGTGTACAGCAGATTGGCAATCAGCCCCAGCATTTT.